These 31 T cell receptor beta chains share one sample of origin, sequenced in a study of T cells in tuberculosis. After thawing and overnight rest, PBMC were stained with GMM-loaded CD1B tetramer, viability dye and anti-CD3 for sorting. C32 glucose monomycolate from Rhodococcus equi was loaded onto the CD1B tetramers. Only in-frame clones appear in the TCRdb table, and some are missing; sequencing was by immunoSEQ multiplex PCR. In the table there are 80,000 to 90,000 clones, about nine tenths of which are singletons. The sequencing sample was made of CD1b-GMM tetramer-negative cells sorted from PBMCs. The receptors were sampled from an adult woman with latent tuberculosis.

In DNA, the CDR3 is TGCGCCAGCAGCAAGGACAGGGACGTCAGAGATACGCAGTATTTT. It translates to CASSKDRDVRDTQYF. The chain links TRBV4-1 to TRBJ2-3, with 8 bases aligning to TRBD1. J gave up 5 bases and V 5 bases, and 9 bases lay outside the gene matches. CDR3 size: 15 residues. The germline gives CDR1 MGHRA, CDR2 YSYEKL.

This chain links TRBV19 with TRBJ2-1; 8 positions match TRBD1. The germline V gene encodes CDR1 LNHDA and CDR2 SQIVND (reference sequence). The CDR3 loop spans 13 amino acids. Germline trimming cut 5 bases from V and 9 bases from J; bases unmatched to any gene: 6. The DNA of the CDR3 is TGTGCCAGTAGTCTCAGGGGGCCGGGTGAGCAGTTCTTC. This gives the protein CASSLRGPGEQFF.

The rearrangement links TRBV11-2 to TRBJ1-4; TRBD1 might be the D (6 bases). CDR3 length: 16 residues. The V and J ends lost 4 bases and 0 bases respectively, with 12 bases between them. Germline CDR1 is SGHAT and CDR2 is FQNNGV. The CDR3 DNA reads TGTGCCAGCAGCTCCCAGGGGAGTACAACTAATGAAAAACTGTTTTTT. Its protein is CASSSQGSTTNEKLFF.

The table lists this clone with a count of one. The V call is TRBV29-1, the J call TRBJ1-5, with a possible D match to TRBD1 (5 bases). With 6 bases removed from V and 5 bases from J, the gap between germline ends came to 14 bases. The germline V gene has CDR1 SQVTM and CDR2 ANQGSEA. This CDR3 spans 13 amino acids. The CDR3 loop is CSVAGGVDQPQHF. CDR3 bases: TGCAGCGTCGCTGGGGGGGTGGATCAGCCCCAGCATTTT.

In this sample, this clone turned up once. The CDR3 DNA follows: TGTGCCATCAGTGAGTCAACCACAGGGGTGAAAAACACCATATATTTT. This encodes CAISESTTGVKNTIYF. This chain uses TRBV10-3 with TRBJ1-3; 7 positions match TRBD1. The germline V gene has CDR1 ENHRY and CDR2 SYGVKD. CDR3 size: 16 residues. V lost 0 bases and J lost 6; bases outside the gene matches: 8.

This clone came up once. The genes are TRBV5-1 and TRBJ1-1; the D is unclear. Trimming removed 2 bases at V and 3 bases at J, with 8 bases between. The CDR3 consists of 13 residues. Per the germline V gene, CDR1 is SGHRS and CDR2 is YFSETQ. The CDR3, as DNA: TGCGCCAGCAGCTTCGGACTTGACACTGAAGCTTTCTTT. It translates to CASSFGLDTEAFF.

The CDR3 DNA follows: TGTGCCAGCAGTGACTCGGGGGGGGCCACAGATACGCAGTATTTT. This codes for CASSDSGGATDTQYF. The chain carries TRBV6-4 and TRBJ2-3; the D gene is possibly TRBD2 (7 bases). Trimming took 0 bases from V and 2 from J, leaving 9 bases between them. The CDR3 has 15 residues. Looked up from germline, CDR1 is MRHNA and CDR2 is SNTAGT.

The chain recombines TRBV7-2 with TRBJ2-4, with D perhaps matching TRBD1 (8 bases). V was shortened by 5 bases and J by 5 bases, with 16 bases between the two germline ends. Per the germline V gene, CDR1 is SGHTA and CDR2 is FQGNSA. The CDR3 totals 15 residues. In nucleotides, the CDR3 is TGTGCCAGCAGCGCACAGGGGGGGGTCGAAAACATTCAGTACTTC. Encoded protein: CASSAQGGVENIQYF.

J is TRBJ1-2 and V is TRBV30, with a tentative D call TRBD1 (5 bases). V dropped 8 bases and J dropped 5 bases, with 15 bases sitting between them. The CDR3 runs to 12 residues. The germline gives CDR1 GTSNPN, CDR2 SVGIG (reference sequence). CDR3 in DNA: TGTGCCCGCGCGGGGGAATATTATGGCTACACCTTC. Amino acid sequence: CARAGEYYGYTF.

The genes are TRBV18 and TRBJ1-6; 7 bases map to TRBD1. The CDR3 length is 15 residues. Germline assignment: CDR1 KGHSH and CDR2 LQKENI. The junction had 6 bases not matched to a gene; V was cut back by 3 bases and J by 7 bases. The CDR3 sequence is CASSPLRDSNSPLHF. In DNA form, the CDR3 reads TGTGCCAGCTCACCGCTCCGGGACAGCAATTCACCCCTCCACTTT. The full variable domain, with the rest looked up from reference TRBV18 and TRBJ1-6, is NAGVMQNPRHLVRRRGQEARLRCSPMKGHSHVYWYRQLPEEGLKFMVYLQKENIIDESGMPKERFSAEFPKEGPSILRIQQVVRGDSAAYFCASSPLRDSNSPLHFGNGTRLTVT.

This sequence joins TRBV6-1 and TRBJ2-1; weak D call: TRBD2 (5 bases). Trimming removed 6 bases at V and 10 bases at J, with 10 bases between. The CDR3 runs 11 residues. Germline V lookup: CDR1 MNHNS, CDR2 SASEGT. The CDR3 sequence: CASSLLDEQFF. For the CDR3, the DNA is TGTGCCAGCAGCCTACTAGACGAGCAGTTCTTC.

The V and J genes are TRBV11-2 and TRBJ2-5; D remains ambiguous. The CDR3 sequence is 15 residues long. CDR1 and CDR2 from the germline V gene are SGHAT and FQNNGV. V was trimmed by 1 base and J by 1 base, leaving 10 bases between them. CDR3 nucleotides: TGTGCCAGCAGCTTAGGGTACAGCACCCAAGAGACCCAGTACTTC. This sequence encodes CASSLGYSTQETQYF.

The J gene is TRBJ2-7, the V gene TRBV27, with D tentatively TRBD2 (6 bases). Germline-derived CDR1 and CDR2 are MNHEY and SMNVEV (reference sequence). The V and J ends lost 0 bases and 2 bases respectively, with 14 bases between them. The CDR3 totals 16 residues. DNA of the CDR3: TGTGCCAGCAGTTTATCCCCCCCTCCGGGGGCCTACGAGCAGTACTTC. Translation gives CASSLSPPPGAYEQYF.

The chain joins TRBV7-3 to TRBJ2-1; TRBD2 matches 12 bases. The CDR3 contains 16 residues. J lost 7 bases, V lost 2 bases, and 6 bases had no gene match. Germline-derived CDR1 and CDR2 are SGHTA and FQGTGA. The CDR3 spells CASSLLGLAGKNEQFF. The CDR3 nucleotides read TGTGCCAGCAGCTTATTAGGACTAGCGGGGAAAAATGAGCAGTTCTTC.

The chain uses TRBV7-2 and TRBJ1-2, with a possible D match to TRBD1 (6 bases). CDR3 length: 16 residues. The germline gives CDR1 SGHTA, CDR2 FQGNSA. Trimming left V 4 bases short and J 4 bases short, with 19 bases between. This CDR3 is CASSYSGGAASYGYTF. CDR3 nucleotide sequence: TGTGCCAGCAGCTACTCGGGGGGGGCGGCCTCCTATGGCTACACCTTC.

CDR3 coding DNA: TGTGCCAGCAGTGCCCGACAGGTGATTAACTATGGCTACACCTTC. This sequence encodes CASSARQVINYGYTF. The gene calls are TRBV6-1 and TRBJ1-2; D might be TRBD1 (6 bases). V was cut by 4 bases and J by 1 base, with 13 bases left in between. The CDR3 runs to 15 residues. CDR1 is MNHNS and CDR2 is SASEGT in the germline V gene.

The V and J genes are TRBV7-9 and TRBJ2-2; 12 bases map to TRBD2. The CDR3 runs 14 residues. V was pared by 8 bases and J by 5 bases, with 3 bases of the junction left unmatched. Per germline, CDR1 SEHNR and CDR2 FQNEAQ (reference sequence). The CDR3 nucleotides are TGTGCCAGCGGCGGGACTAGCGGGACCGGGGAGCTGTTTTTT. It is translated as CASGGTSGTGELFF.

The V gene is TRBV6-5, the J gene TRBJ2-5; 8 positions match TRBD1. After removal of 6 bases from V and 1 base from J, the junction contained 7 bases not matched to a gene. The CDR3 runs 15 residues. CDR1 is MNHEY and CDR2 is SVGAGI in the germline V gene. The CDR3 nucleotides are TGTGCCAGCAGAAGATGGACAGGGCCCCAAGAGACCCAGTACTTC. Its translation is CASRRWTGPQETQYF.

The rearrangement uses TRBV6-4 and TRBJ2-3; D not certain. The CDR3 loop spans 13 amino acids. Germline V CDR1 and CDR2: MRHNA, SNTAGT. Trimming removed 3 bases at V and 3 bases at J, with 7 bases between. Here the CDR3 reads CASSESQTDTQYF. The CDR3 nucleotides read TGTGCCAGCAGTGAGTCCCAAACAGATACGCAGTATTTT.

The CDR3 reads CASSDIPGQGNYGYTF. CDR3 coding DNA: TGTGCCAGTAGCGACATACCGGGACAGGGGAACTATGGCTACACCTTC. The rearrangement joins TRBV19 to TRBJ1-2, with 10 bases matching TRBD1. Germline trimming cut 6 bases from V and 2 bases from J; bases unmatched to any gene: 9. In germline, CDR1 is LNHDA, CDR2 SQIVND (reference sequence). There are 16 residues in the CDR3.

This chain connects TRBV27 to TRBJ1-2, with TRBD1 matching 11 bases. CDR1 MNHEY and CDR2 SMNVEV come from the germline V gene (reference sequence). J was trimmed by 4 bases and V by 8 bases; bases with no gene match: 6. The CDR3 loop spans 14 amino acids. This CDR3 is CASGSDRGLYGYTF. CDR3 DNA sequence: TGTGCCAGCGGGTCGGACAGGGGGCTCTATGGCTACACCTTC.

V usage is TRBV7-9 and J usage is TRBJ1-2; 12 positions match TRBD1. The CDR3 consists of 14 residues. V dropped 3 bases and J dropped 8; count of bases not matched to a gene: 4. CDR1 is SEHNR and CDR2 is FQNEAQ in the germline V gene (reference sequence). Written as DNA, the CDR3 is TGTGCCAGCAGCTTCGGGACAGGGGGCGAGGGCTACACCTTC. Its translation: CASSFGTGGEGYTF.

The rearrangement joins TRBV7-2 to TRBJ1-2; tentatively, D is TRBD1 (6 bases). CDR1 and CDR2 from the germline V gene are SGHTA and FQGNSA. Trimming took 6 bases from V and 0 from J, leaving 14 bases between them. The CDR3 totals 15 residues. The DNA of the CDR3 is TGTGCCAGCAGGGACCAGGGGTCTCCTAACTATGGCTACACCTTC. It specifies CASRDQGSPNYGYTF.

Note on this clone: The sample holds other DNA sequences that translate to the same CDR3. This chain uses TRBV19 with TRBJ1-6; 7 positions agree with TRBD1. The CDR3 is 15 residues long. The germline gives CDR1 LNHDA, CDR2 SQIVND (reference sequence). Unmatched junction bases numbered 9, after V lost 9 bases and J lost 4 bases. CDR3 in DNA: TGTGCCAGCGATACAGGGGCCACATATAATTCACCCCTCCACTTT. Encoded protein: CASDTGATYNSPLHF.

The chain couples TRBV11-2 to TRBJ2-1; 8 nucleotides agree with TRBD2. CDR3 length: 17 amino acids. The V and J ends lost 0 bases and 1 base, in that order; junction bases with no gene match: 5. Germline V CDR1 and CDR2: SGHAT, FQNNGV. CDR3 sequence reads: CASSLEVPGGSYNEQFF. CDR3 bases: TGTGCCAGCAGCTTAGAGGTTCCGGGGGGGTCCTACAATGAGCAGTTCTTC.

The V call is TRBV7-8, the J call TRBJ1-5, with TRBD1 as a possible D gene (6 bases). From germline, CDR1 is SGHVS and CDR2 FQNEAQ. The CDR3 has 17 residues. V was cut by 4 bases and J by 9 bases, with 25 bases left in between. The CDR3 DNA reads TGTGCCAGCAGCTCGACAGGCCTACGACCGAACTCAGGGCCCCAGCATTTT. Amino acid sequence: CASSSTGLRPNSGPQHF.

This clone was seen a few times. The V gene is TRBV10-1, the J gene TRBJ2-7; possibly TRBD1 for D (5 bases). Germline V lookup: CDR1 WNHNN, CDR2 SYGVQD (reference sequence). The germline V and J ends were trimmed by 4 bases and 3 bases, with 7 bases remaining between them. The CDR3 covers 12 residues. The CDR3 bases are TGCGCCAGCAGTGGGACAAGCTACGAGCAGTACTTC. Translating gives CASSGTSYEQYF.

This sequence joins TRBV5-1 and TRBJ1-5; D not certain. Trimming cost V 1 base and J 6 bases, with 5 bases left between them. Germline V gene lookup returns CDR1 SGHRS and CDR2 YFSETQ. CDR3 length: 12 residues. CDR3 residues: CASSLKRQPQHF. The CDR3 region has the DNA TGCGCCAGCAGCTTGAAGCGTCAGCCCCAGCATTTT. The full variable domain, completed using reference TRBV5-1 and TRBJ1-5, is KAGVTQTPRYLIKTRGQQVTLSCSPISGHRSVSWYQQTPGQGLQFLFEYFSETQRNKGNFPGRFSGRQFSNSRSEMNVSTLELGDSALYLCASSLKRQPQHFGDGTRLSIL.

The J gene is TRBJ2-1, the V gene TRBV9, with 9 positions matching TRBD2. The V gene's germline CDR1 is SGDLS and CDR2 YYNGEE. This CDR3 contains 18 residues. V lost 0 bases, J lost 3 bases, and 10 bases stayed unmatched. CDR3 protein: CASSVEGAGGLGYNEQFF. In nucleotides, the CDR3 is TGTGCCAGCAGCGTAGAAGGTGCGGGGGGGCTCGGCTACAATGAGCAGTTCTTC.

J is TRBJ1-1 and V is TRBV18, with no clear D. This CDR3 spans 12 amino acids. V lost 2 bases to trimming and J lost 8 bases, with 9 bases between them. Germline-derived CDR1 and CDR2 are KGHSH and LQKENI. CDR3 DNA: TGTGCCAGCTCACCAGGGGAGGTCGAAGCTTTCTTT. Protein product: CASSPGEVEAFF. The variable domain in full, completed from reference TRBV18 and TRBJ1-1, reads NAGVMQNPRHLVRRRGQEARLRCSPMKGHSHVYWYRQLPEEGLKFMVYLQKENIIDESGMPKERFSAEFPKEGPSILRIQQVVRGDSAAYFCASSPGEVEAFFGQGTRLTVV.

The rearrangement uses TRBV30 and TRBJ1-1; D remains ambiguous. The CDR3 has 12 residues. V was shortened by 3 bases and J by 6 bases, with 11 bases between the two germline ends. Germline-derived CDR1 and CDR2 are GTSNPN and SVGIG (reference sequence). CDR3 protein: CAWRPGAAEAFF. The CDR3 DNA is TGTGCCTGGAGGCCGGGAGCGGCTGAAGCTTTCTTT.